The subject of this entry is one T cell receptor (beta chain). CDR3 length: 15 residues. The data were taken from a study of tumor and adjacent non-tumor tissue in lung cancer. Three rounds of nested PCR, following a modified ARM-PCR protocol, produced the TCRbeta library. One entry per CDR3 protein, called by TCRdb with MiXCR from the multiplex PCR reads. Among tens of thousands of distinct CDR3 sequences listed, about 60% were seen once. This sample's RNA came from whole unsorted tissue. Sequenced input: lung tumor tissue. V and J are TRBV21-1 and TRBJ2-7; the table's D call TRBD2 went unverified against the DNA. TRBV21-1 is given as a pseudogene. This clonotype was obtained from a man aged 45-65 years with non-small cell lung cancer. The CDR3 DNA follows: TGTGCCACCACCGAGACTAGCGGGCAAAACTACGAGCAGTACTTC. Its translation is CATTETSGQNYEQYF.